Listed here are 21 T cell receptor beta chains from one sample, sequenced in a study of CD8 T cells in ankylosing spondylitis. TCRdb re-analysed the 5' RACE reads in MiXCR, keeping a single row per CDR3 protein. Among around 340,000 distinct CDR3 sequences, roughly 14% were seen once, and the ten largest hold 1.1%. Sequencing was carried out using blood, either unsorted or a sorted T cell fraction (not recorded which). Receptor source: a male donor with ankylosing spondylitis or in good health (not recorded which).

The genes are TRBV20-1 and TRBJ1-2, with unresolved D. The CDR3 totals 12 residues. Germline assignment: CDR1 DFQATT and CDR2 SNEGSKA (reference sequence). For the CDR3, the DNA is TGCAGCCATGCGGTTAGGGTCGGCGGCTACACCTTC. This codes for CSHAVRVGGYTF.

The chain is built from TRBV25-1 and TRBJ1-2, with D perhaps matching TRBD1 (5 bases). This CDR3 is built from 15 residues. Germline V gives CDR1 MGHDK, CDR2 SYGVNS. V was cut by 0 bases and J by 6 bases, with 14 bases left in between. The CDR3 nucleotides read TGTGCCAGCAGTGAATATGACAGCCCCGGGGATGGCTACACCTTC. It is translated as CASSEYDSPGDGYTF.

This clonotype has more than one count but fewer than ten. The gene calls are TRBV9 and TRBJ2-1; 10 nucleotides match TRBD2. With 3 bases clipped from V and 1 base from J, the junction kept 4 bases outside the gene matches. CDR1 and CDR2 (germline): SGDLS, YYNGEE. The CDR3 runs 16 residues. As DNA, the CDR3 is TGTGCCAGCAGCGCCCTTAGCGGGAGGTCCTACAATGAGCAGTTCTTC. It specifies CASSALSGRSYNEQFF.

The chain combines TRBV5-6 with TRBJ2-5; possible D gene TRBD1, 6 bases. This CDR3 has 13 amino acids. Germline V gives CDR1 SGHDT, CDR2 YYEEEE. Trimming took 4 bases from V and 9 from J, leaving 16 bases between them. The CDR3 loop reads CASSEGQKGAQYF. The CDR3 nucleotides read TGTGCCAGCAGCGAAGGACAGAAGGGGGCCCAGTACTTC.

The table lists this clonotype with a few counts. V is TRBV30 and J is TRBJ1-2, with D hard to call. Per germline, CDR1 GTSNPN and CDR2 SVGIG (reference sequence). The CDR3 length is 11 residues. The germline V and J ends were trimmed by 5 bases and 6 bases, with 10 bases remaining between them. As DNA, the CDR3 is TGTGCCTGGGGAAGGCTGGATGGCTACACCTTC. The encoded protein is CAWGRLDGYTF. The whole variable domain, filled in from reference TRBV30 and TRBJ1-2, reads SQTIHQWPATLVQPVGSPLSLECTVEGTSNPNLYWYRQAAGRGLQLLFYSVGIGQISSEVPQNLSASRPQDRQFILSSKKLLLSDSGFYLCAWGRLDGYTFGSGTRLTVV.

The V gene is TRBV20-1, the J gene TRBJ2-1; 9 nucleotides align to TRBD2. J gave up 12 bases and V 4 bases, and 16 bases lay outside the gene matches. The CDR3 sequence is 15 residues long. The germline gives CDR1 DFQATT, CDR2 SNEGSKA (reference sequence). CDR3 DNA sequence: TGCAGTGCTACCTCTAGCGGGATAGGTCGTGTGGGGCAGTTCTTC. It encodes CSATSSGIGRVGQFF.

The chain couples TRBV12-3 or TRBV12-4 to TRBJ2-1; the D call may be TRBD1 or TRBD2 (6 bases each). Trimming cost V 3 bases and J 10 bases, with 13 bases left between them. This CDR3 is built from 13 residues. DNA for the CDR3: TGTGCCAGCAGTTTGGCCAAAGGGGGGGAGCAGTTCTTC. It is translated as CASSLAKGGEQFF.

This clonotype was counted between two and nine times. This chain links TRBV5-1 with TRBJ2-7; D remains unclear. Deletions cut 3 bases from V and 1 base from J, with 8 bases between. This CDR3 is 13 amino acids long. Per the germline V gene, CDR1 is SGHRS and CDR2 is YFSETQ. The CDR3, as DNA: TGCGCCAGCAGCTCCGGCGATTCCTACGAGCAGTACTTC. This sequence encodes CASSSGDSYEQYF.

This rearrangement joins TRBV5-1 to TRBJ2-7, with 7 bases lining up with TRBD1. The germline CDR1 and CDR2 sequences are SGHRS and YFSETQ. The trim removed 5 bases at V and 2 bases at J, leaving 4 bases unmatched. The CDR3 is 13 amino acids. CDR3: CASSLQGTYEQYF. The CDR3 region has the DNA TGCGCCAGCAGTTTACAGGGGACCTACGAGCAGTACTTC.

The chain carries TRBV27 and TRBJ1-2; 9 nucleotides match TRBD1. CDR3 length: 15 amino acids. Trimming at V came to 0 bases and at J to 9 bases, leaving 8 bases not matched to a gene. CDR1 and CDR2 from the germline V gene are MNHEY and SMNVEV (reference sequence). In DNA form, the CDR3 reads TGTGCCAGCAGTTTATCGGGGGGGACAGGGAGTCGCTACACCTTC. The encoded protein is CASSLSGGTGSRYTF.

The chain uses TRBV11-2 and TRBJ2-3; 9 bases agree with TRBD2. This CDR3 contains 13 residues. The J segment lost 8 bases and the V segment lost 5 bases, leaving 5 bases of the junction unmatched. From germline, CDR1 is SGHAT and CDR2 FQNNGV. CDR3 sequence: CASSAGGPTTQYF. The CDR3 region has the DNA TGTGCCAGCAGCGCGGGGGGGCCAACTACGCAGTATTTT.

The V and J genes are TRBV12-3 or TRBV12-4 and TRBJ2-5; the match to TRBD2 covers 8 bases. V was pared by 2 bases and J by 4 bases, with 3 bases of the junction left unmatched. The CDR3 runs 14 residues. This chain's CDR3 is CASSLHSGVETQYF. The CDR3 DNA reads as TGTGCCAGCAGTTTACATAGCGGGGTAGAGACCCAGTACTTC.

The rearrangement uses TRBV4-2 and TRBJ2-1, with 7 bases aligning to TRBD2. V was pared by 4 bases and J by 8 bases, with 14 bases of the junction left unmatched. CDR1 and CDR2 (germline): LGHNA, YNFKEQ. The CDR3 is made up of 16 amino acids. CDR3 amino acids: CASSRFPSGAADEQFF. The CDR3 DNA reads TGTGCCAGCAGCCGCTTCCCTAGCGGCGCTGCTGATGAGCAGTTCTTC.

The sample holds many counts of this clonotype. The chain has TRBV10-3 and TRBJ1-1, with no clear D. Germline CDR1 is ENHRY and CDR2 is SYGVKD. Trimming stripped 4 bases from V and 3 bases from J, with 9 bases between. The CDR3 sequence is 13 residues long. Here the CDR3 DNA reads TGTGCCATCAGTGCTGGGGTTGACACTGAAGCTTTCTTT. Translation gives CAISAGVDTEAFF.

The genes are TRBV18 and TRBJ2-5; 9 bases line up with TRBD1. This CDR3 comprises 15 residues. J was trimmed by 4 bases and V by 0 bases; bases with no gene match: 3. From germline, CDR1 is KGHSH and CDR2 LQKENI. The CDR3 nucleotides read TGTGCCAGCTCACCACCGGGACAGGGAGCAGAGACCCAGTACTTC. Its translation: CASSPPGQGAETQYF.

This clonotype occurred a few times. Here the CDR3 DNA reads TGTGCCTGGAGTGTAGGCGGCAGCAATCAGCCCCAGCATTTT. Amino acids: CAWSVGGSNQPQHF. The chain joins TRBV30 to TRBJ1-5; no reliable D call. CDR3 length: 14 amino acids. The V gene's germline CDR1 is GTSNPN and CDR2 SVGIG (reference sequence). Trimming cost V 0 bases and J 1 base, with 7 bases left between them.

The gene calls are TRBV7-8 and TRBJ2-1; TRBD2 matches 13 bases. CDR3 length: 16 amino acids. The V gene end was trimmed by 0 bases and the J gene end by 7 bases; junction bases not matched to a gene: 3. The V gene's germline CDR1 is SGHVS and CDR2 FQNEAQ. The CDR3, as DNA: TGTGCCAGCAGCTTAGCGGCACTAGCGGGAGGGAATGAGCAGTTCTTC. Translating it yields CASSLAALAGGNEQFF.

The chain is built from TRBV20-1 and TRBJ2-5, with 10 bases lining up with TRBD2. V shed 5 bases, J shed 2 bases, and the junction held 11 bases outside the gene matches. Looked up from germline, CDR1 is DFQATT and CDR2 is SNEGSKA (reference sequence). This CDR3 comprises 16 residues. CDR3 sequence reads: CSASPGLAIHQETQYF. For the CDR3, the DNA is TGCAGTGCTTCACCGGGACTAGCGATTCATCAAGAGACCCAGTACTTC.

Only a few counts were recorded for this clonotype. The V and J genes are TRBV5-5 and TRBJ2-3; 9 bases fit TRBD2. Looked up from germline, CDR1 is SGHKS and CDR2 is YYEKEE (reference sequence). The CDR3 is made up of 15 amino acids. J lost 2 bases, V lost 6 bases, and 7 bases had no gene match. The CDR3 region is CASTELAGYTDTQYF. The DNA of the CDR3 is TGTGCCAGCACCGAACTAGCGGGCTACACAGATACGCAGTATTTT.

This clonotype has just a few counts. J is TRBJ1-1 and V is TRBV2; D gene uncertain. The V end lost 4 bases, the J end lost 4 bases, and 10 bases lay between the germline ends. Germline CDR1 SNHLY, CDR2 FYNNEI. The CDR3 sequence is 13 residues long. CDR3 nucleotides: TGTGCCAGCAGTGCCCTGTGGGGCACTGAAGCTTTCTTT. Its protein is CASSALWGTEAFF. The whole variable domain, filled in from reference TRBV2 and TRBJ1-1, reads EPEVTQTPSHQVTQMGQEVILRCVPISNHLYFYWYRQILGQKVEFLVSFYNNEISEKSEIFDDQFSVERPDGSNFTLKIRSTKLEDSAMYFCASSALWGTEAFFGQGTRLTVV.

This rearrangement joins TRBV12-3 or TRBV12-4 to TRBJ1-2, with D perhaps TRBD1 (6 bases). V lost 5 bases to trimming and J lost 4 bases, with 17 bases between them. This CDR3 spans 15 amino acids. CDR3 sequence (DNA): TGTGCCAGCAGTCCAACGACAGGACTCGGCTATGGCTACACCTTC. Translated, it gives CASSPTTGLGYGYTF.